This TCR beta chain was retrieved from a study of spatial heterogeneity in lung cancer. Study-wide findings and caveats: Counts of expanded alpha and beta TCRs within tumors tracked the tumor nonsynonymous mutation count.

Germline V CDR1 and CDR2: DFQATT, SNEGSKA (reference sequence). Trimming took 6 bases from V and 6 from J, leaving 18 bases between them. The CDR3 contains 13 residues. This clonotype occurred many times. The antigen remains undetermined. TCRdb fed the 5' RACE reads into MiXCR, producing one record per CDR3 protein. Of about 11,000 distinct CDR3 sequences listed, 7.9% are singletons. Time point given: sample taken at primary tumor resection. A total of approximately 69 untreated early-stage non-small cell lung cancer patients served as donors. The rearrangement links TRBV20-1 to TRBJ2-7; either TRBD1 or TRBD2 may fit D (5 bases each). The sequenced sample was lung tumor tissue, obtained at surgery. The clonotype was recovered from a female donor with early-stage non-small cell lung cancer. CDR3 sequence (DNA): TGCAGTGCCCCCGACGGGGCAAATGCCGAGCAGTACTTC. Amino acids: CSAPDGANAEQYF.